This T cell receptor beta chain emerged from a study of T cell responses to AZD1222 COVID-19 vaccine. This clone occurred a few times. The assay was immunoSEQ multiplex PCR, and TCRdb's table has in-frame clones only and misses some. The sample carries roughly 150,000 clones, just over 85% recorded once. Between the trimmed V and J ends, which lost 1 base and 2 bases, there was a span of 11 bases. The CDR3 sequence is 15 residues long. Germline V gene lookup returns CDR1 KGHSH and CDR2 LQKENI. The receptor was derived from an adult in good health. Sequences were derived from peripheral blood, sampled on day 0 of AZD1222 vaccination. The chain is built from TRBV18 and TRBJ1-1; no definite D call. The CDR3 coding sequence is TGTGCCAGCTCACCACTACCTCTTTACAACACTGAAGCTTTCTTT. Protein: CASSPLPLYNTEAFF.